What follows describes a single TCR beta chain. What it recognizes is unknown. These data are taken from a study of T cells after posttransplantation cyclophosphamide. The repertoire was sequenced with immunoSEQ multiplex PCR; TCRdb's copy has only in-frame clones and lacks some. The sample carries roughly 14,000 clones, about 83% recorded once. There are 13 residues in the CDR3. The germline V and J ends were trimmed by 8 bases and 0 bases, with 10 bases remaining between them. Germline CDR1 MNHEY, CDR2 SMNVEV (reference sequence). The study, taken as a whole, reports: Later post-transplant blood repertoires were often dominated by donor CD8+ memory clones.

The chain joins TRBV27 to TRBJ1-1; D is undetermined. The sequencing sample was made of memory CD4+ T cells sorted from PBMCs. This TCR was sampled from a man aged 45-60 years in good health, CMV-negative, and a related stem cell transplant donor. CDR3 region: CASFNSLNTEAFF. The CDR3 DNA is TGTGCCAGCTTCAACAGCCTGAACACTGAAGCTTTCTTT.